The rows below give T cell receptor beta chains drawn from one sample of a study of CD8+ T cells in alopecia areata. TCRdb keeps only in-frame clones here, not all; method: immunoSEQ multiplex PCR. Here the sample spans about 270,000 clones, 50% to 75% being singletons. The specimen comprised CD4+ T cells sorted from blood, sampled at roughly week 52, from a patient treated with tofacitinib. The receptors derive from a human donor with alopecia areata. Each CDR3 is given with its conserved first and last residue. A D gene is named only where the DNA matches it firmly. Expanded clones are given a class, and other clones once, few, many or no size at all.

>NA|TRBV5-4|TRBJ1-6|13|NA
CASSLSGASPLHF
TGTGCCAGCAGTCTTTCAGGAGCTTCACCCCTCCACTTT
>TRBD1|TRBV30|TRBJ1-6|13|few
CAWRGQGVSPLHF
TGTGCCTGGAGGGGACAGGGGGTTTCACCCCTCCACTTT
>TRBD1|TRBV18|TRBJ1-5|13|few
CASSRDRGEPQHF
TGTGCCAGCTCACGGGACAGGGGTGAGCCCCAGCATTTT
>NA|TRBV29-1|TRBJ1-4|14|NA
CSVGTNGANEKLFF
TGCAGCGTTGGGACGAACGGGGCAAATGAAAAACTGTTTTTT
>TRBD1|TRBV30|TRBJ2-7|12|NA
CAWSTTGGEQYF
TGTGCCTGGAGTACGACAGGGGGCGAGCAGTACTTC
>NA|TRBV19|TRBJ2-7|14|NA
CASSINRVDREQYF
TGTGCCAGTAGTATTAACAGGGTCGATCGCGAGCAGTACTTC
>TRBD2|TRBV6-5|TRBJ2-3|14|NA
CASSSLGGTDTQYF
TGTGCCAGCAGCTCCCTGGGGGGGACAGATACGCAGTATTTT
>NA|TRBV5-1|TRBJ1-4|15|NA
CASSWLTGGFEKLFF
TGCGCCAGCAGCTGGCTGACGGGAGGTTTTGAAAAACTGTTTTTT
>TRBD1|TRBV11-2|TRBJ2-1|14|NA
CASSFRGRYNEQFF
TGTGCCAGCAGCTTCAGGGGGCGCTACAATGAGCAGTTCTTC
>NA|TRBV10-3|TRBJ2-1|13|NA
CAISGATYNEQFF
TGTGCCATCAGTGGTGCTACCTACAATGAGCAGTTCTTC
>TRBD1|TRBV4-2|TRBJ1-1|18|few
CASSQGRGRSVSGTEAFF
TGTGCCAGCAGCCAAGGGAGGGGGCGATCGGTTTCAGGCACTGAAGCTTTCTTT
>NA|TRBV30|TRBJ1-5|13|NA
CAWSPTRNQPQHF
TGTGCCTGGAGTCCTACACGGAATCAGCCCCAGCATTTT
>NA|TRBV7-3|TRBJ2-5|14|many
CASSPTGFQETQYF
TGTGCCAGCAGCCCGACAGGATTCCAAGAGACCCAGTACTTC
>TRBD1|TRBV11-2|TRBJ1-1|14|NA
CASSLQGANTEAFF
TGTGCCAGCAGCTTACAGGGGGCGAACACTGAAGCTTTCTTT
>NA|TRBV29-1|TRBJ2-3|13|NA
CSVNRRGADTQYF
TGCAGCGTAAACCGGAGAGGAGCAGATACGCAGTATTTT
>NA|TRBV29-1|TRBJ2-1|13|NA
CSVEQDSYNEQFF
TGCAGCGTTGAACAGGACTCTTACAATGAGCAGTTCTTC
>NA|TRBV29-1|TRBJ1-4|13|NA
CSVRPTPEEKLFF
TGCAGCGTTCGGCCCACTCCGGAGGAAAAACTGTTTTTT